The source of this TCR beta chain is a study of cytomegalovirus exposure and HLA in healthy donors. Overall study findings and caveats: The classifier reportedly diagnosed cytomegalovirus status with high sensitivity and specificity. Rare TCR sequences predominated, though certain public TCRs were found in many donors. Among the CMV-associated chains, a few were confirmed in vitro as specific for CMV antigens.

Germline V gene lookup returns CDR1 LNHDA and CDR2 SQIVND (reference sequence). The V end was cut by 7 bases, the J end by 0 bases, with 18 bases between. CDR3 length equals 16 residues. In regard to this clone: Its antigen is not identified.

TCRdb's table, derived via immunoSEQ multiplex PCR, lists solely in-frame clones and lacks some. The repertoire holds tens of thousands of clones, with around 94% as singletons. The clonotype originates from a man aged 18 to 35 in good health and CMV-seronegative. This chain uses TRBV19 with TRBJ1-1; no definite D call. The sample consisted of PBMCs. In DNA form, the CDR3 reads TGTGCCAGTACCGACCAAGTCGGGAAGATGAACACTGAAGCTTTCTTT. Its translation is CASTDQVGKMNTEAFF.